Listed below are T cell receptor beta chains from one sample, sequenced in a study of early T cells in non-severe SARS-CoV-2 infection. TCRdb re-analysed the 5' RACE reads in MiXCR, keeping a single row per CDR3 protein. The sample holds approximately 35,000 distinct CDR3 sequences, 3.5% to 5% seen once. The specimen was whole blood. The receptors shown here come from an adult who was a healthcare worker with PCR-confirmed SARS-CoV-2 infection or an uninfected control (not recorded which). The CDR3 runs from the conserved cysteine through the conserved F or W. A D gene is named only where the DNA matches it firmly. Size is omitted from some rows. Given values are once, few, many or a class for expanded clones.

v_gene,j_gene,abundance,d_gene,len,CDR3aa,CDR3nt
TRBV28,TRBJ2-7,many,.,13,CASISGTTYEQYF,TGTGCCAGTATTAGCGGCACTACCTACGAGCAGTACTTC
TRBV29-1,TRBJ1-4,many,.,11,CSVGIQEKLFF,TGCAGCGTTGGGATTCAAGAAAAACTGTTTTTT
TRBV27,TRBJ2-3,many,.,14,CASSKGGPGDTQYF,TGTGCCAGCAGCAAGGGGGGGCCCGGAGATACGCAGTATTTT
TRBV29-1,TRBJ2-1,many,.,16,CSVEDWTSRSYNEQFF,TGCAGCGTTGAAGATTGGACATCCCGCTCCTACAATGAGCAGTTCTTC
TRBV29-1,TRBJ2-5,few,TRBD1,14,CSANPGQAQETQYF,TGCAGCGCCAATCCCGGACAGGCGCAAGAGACCCAGTACTTC
TRBV28,TRBJ2-5,few,TRBD2,13,CASSPASGETQYF,TGTGCCAGCAGTCCGGCTAGCGGGGAGACCCAGTACTTC
TRBV29-1,TRBJ1-1,many,TRBD1,14,CSVRTGGENTEAFF,TGCAGCGTACGGACAGGGGGCGAGAACACTGAAGCTTTCTTT
TRBV7-9,TRBJ2-1,many,TRBD2,16,CASSFSVAGISNEQFF,TGTGCCAGCAGCTTTTCTGTAGCGGGAATTAGCAATGAGCAGTTCTTC
TRBV6-5,TRBJ1-6,many,TRBD1,15,CASSYKGALGSPLHF,TGTGCCAGCAGTTACAAGGGGGCTCTGGGTTCACCCCTCCACTTT
TRBV18,TRBJ2-5,many,TRBD1,14,CASSPDRGQETQYF,TGTGCCAGCTCACCAGACAGGGGGCAAGAGACCCAGTACTTC
TRBV7-9,TRBJ2-7,many,.,12,CASSLDGGEQYF,TGTGCCAGCAGCCTGGACGGAGGAGAGCAGTACTTC
TRBV20-1,TRBJ2-7,.,TRBD2,14,CSAFAGTTDYEQYF,TGCAGTGCTTTCGCCGGGACTACAGACTACGAGCAGTACTTC
TRBV12-3/TRBV12-4,TRBJ2-5,many,.,15,CASTRNEGGSKTQYF,TGTGCCAGCACCCGCAACGAAGGGGGGTCAAAGACCCAGTACTTC
TRBV20-1,TRBJ2-7,.,TRBD1,12,CSVTQGAGEQYF,TGCAGTGTAACCCAGGGGGCAGGTGAGCAGTACTTC
TRBV29-1,TRBJ2-1,many,.,12,CSGALSGTQPFF,TGCAGCGGGGCCTTATCCGGGACCCAGCCGTTTTTC
TRBV6-2/TRBV6-3,TRBJ1-6,many,.,13,CASTPQGNSPLHF,TGTGCCAGCACGCCCCAGGGAAATTCACCCCTCCACTTT
TRBV12-3/TRBV12-4,TRBJ2-4,many,.,13,CASRSAAKNIQYF,TGTGCCAGCAGGTCAGCGGCCAAAAACATTCAGTACTTC
TRBV3-1,TRBJ1-1,many,.,14,CASSQDLVSTEAFF,TGTGCCAGCAGCCAAGATCTCGTTTCCACTGAAGCTTTCTTT
TRBV11-3,TRBJ2-1,many,TRBD1,15,CASSLEQGAYNEQFF,TGTGCCAGCAGCTTAGAACAGGGGGCATACAATGAGCAGTTCTTC
TRBV10-3,TRBJ2-1,many,TRBD2,15,CAIRVAGVGVNEQFF,TGTGCCATCCGGGTAGCGGGAGTAGGTGTCAATGAGCAGTTCTTC
TRBV28,TRBJ1-4,many,TRBD1,16,CASSHPQTGPNEKLFF,TGTGCCAGCAGCCATCCGCAGACAGGGCCAAATGAAAAACTGTTTTTT
TRBV5-6,TRBJ2-1,many,TRBD2,15,CASSPRSGSTHEQFF,TGTGCCAGCAGCCCCCGTAGCGGGAGTACCCATGAGCAGTTCTTC
TRBV7-8,TRBJ2-1,many,TRBD2,15,CASSTSGSAYNEQFF,TGTGCCAGCAGCACTAGCGGGAGCGCCTACAATGAGCAGTTCTTC
TRBV6-2/TRBV6-3,TRBJ2-2,many,.,15,CASLGTFLNTGELFF,TGTGCCAGCTTGGGGACCTTCCTGAACACCGGGGAGCTGTTTTTT
TRBV4-2,TRBJ2-3,many,.,17,CASSQEFGASSTDTQYF,TGTGCCAGCAGCCAAGAATTCGGTGCCTCGAGCACAGATACGCAGTATTTT
TRBV29-1,TRBJ2-7,.,TRBD1,13,CSVEGQGAYEQYF,TGCAGCGTTGAAGGACAGGGGGCCTACGAGCAGTACTTC
TRBV28,TRBJ1-1,few,.,14,CASGLGARDTEAFF,TGTGCCTCAGGGTTGGGGGCGAGGGACACTGAAGCTTTCTTT
TRBV10-3,TRBJ1-5,many,TRBD1,13,CAASRGEGQPQHF,TGTGCCGCAAGCAGGGGGGAAGGTCAGCCCCAGCATTTT
TRBV11-2,TRBJ2-2,many,.,14,CASSWQGNTGELFF,TGTGCCAGCAGCTGGCAGGGAAACACCGGGGAGCTGTTTTTT